The clone carrying this TCR beta chain has at least ten counts. This CDR3 region has 16 residues. V was pared by 5 bases and J by 2 bases, with 13 bases between. Per the germline V gene, CDR1 is SGHTA and CDR2 is FQGNSA. This sample stems from a study of regulatory T cells in long-lasting Graves disease. Construction of TCR beta libraries relied on iRepertoire HTBI primers and on Arm-PCR targeting CDR3 regions. TCRdb fed the multiplex PCR reads into MiXCR, producing one record per CDR3 protein. In the table there are about 500,000 distinct CDR3 sequences, under 20% of which are singletons. Stated time point: newly diagnosed GD, antithyroid drugs for less than 3 months. Extracted RNA from PBMCs served as the source of the TCR library. In addition, the sample was reused for a study of T cells in Graves' hyperthyroidism and ophthalmopathy.

The TCR originated in a man between 35 and 55 years old with Graves disease. The V and J genes are TRBV7-2 and TRBJ2-6; D uncertain. The sample consisted of peripheral blood mononuclear cells (PBMCs), taken at new diagnosis, from a patient treated with antithyroid drugs. DNA of the CDR3: TGTGCCAGCAGCAGAGTCTCAAAGCCTGGGGCCAACGTCCTGACTTTC. Its translation: CASSRVSKPGANVLTF.